Listed below are T cell receptor beta chains from one sample, sequenced in a study of Ad26.COV2.S vaccination and SARS-CoV-2 variants. Repertoires were generated with immunoSEQ multiplex PCR, while TCRdb's copy carries only in-frame clones and drops some. Here the sample spans about 350,000 clones, around 89% being singletons. The sequencing used peripheral blood, collected in a trial of Ad26.COV2.S vaccine versus placebo. These receptors all come from a person aged 18-65 years who received the Ad26.COV2.S COVID-19 vaccine or a placebo. The CDR3 runs from the conserved cysteine through the conserved F or W. D genes are given only for firm matches. Some rows have no size entry. The others give once, few or many, or a class for an expanded clone.

clone_size d_call j_call v_call cdr3_aa cdr3_nt
. TRBD1 TRBJ2-7 TRBV7-2 CASSTGQGALYEQYF TGTGCCAGCAGCACAGGACAGGGCGCCCTGTACGAGCAGTACTTC
. TRBD2 TRBJ2-1 TRBV28 CASRGGGLAGLYNEQFF TGTGCCAGCAGGGGGGGAGGACTAGCGGGCCTCTACAATGAGCAGTTCTTC
once . TRBJ2-7 TRBV27 CASSLKWPYEQYF TGTGCCAGCAGTTTGAAGTGGCCGTACGAGCAGTACTTC
once . TRBJ1-4 TRBV5-1 CASSLVGGTNEKLFF TGCGCCAGCAGCTTGGTGGGGGGCACTAATGAAAAACTGTTTTTT
. . TRBJ2-2 TRBV7-3 CASSLKMGTGELFF TGTGCCAGCAGCTTAAAAATGGGGACCGGGGAGCTGTTTTTT
. . TRBJ2-1 TRBV6-6 CASSPQAAYNEQFF TGTGCCAGCAGTCCCCAGGCAGCATACAATGAGCAGTTCTTC
. . TRBJ1-4 TRBV7-2 CASSLVSGSEKLFF TGTGCCAGCAGCTTAGTTTCCGGGTCTGAAAAACTGTTTTTT
. . TRBJ1-1 TRBV29-1 CSVPDGNTEAFF TGCAGCGTTCCCGACGGGAACACTGAAGCTTTCTTT
once . TRBJ1-1 TRBV29-1 CSVETGEWTEAFF TGCAGCGTCGAAACAGGAGAGTGGACTGAAGCTTTCTTT
. TRBD1 TRBJ2-7 TRBV10-3 CAISGGQGYSYEQYF TGTGCCATCAGTGGGGGACAGGGGTACTCCTACGAGCAGTACTTC
few . TRBJ1-1 TRBV19 CASSINGGFGTEAFF TGTGCCAGTAGTATTAACGGGGGCTTTGGCACTGAAGCTTTCTTT
. TRBD2 TRBJ2-4 TRBV3-1/TRBV3-2 CASSPLAGGHDIQYF TGTGCCAGCAGTCCTCTGGCGGGGGGGCATGACATTCAGTACTTC
once TRBD1 TRBJ2-7 TRBV6-1 CASSEASYNRPGGYEQYF TGTGCCAGCAGTGAAGCATCCTATAATCGGCCAGGGGGCTACGAGCAGTACTTC
many . TRBJ2-1 TRBV6-2/TRBV6-3 CASSRTVYNEQFF TGTGCCAGCAGCCGGACGGTGTACAATGAGCAGTTCTTC
. . TRBJ2-4 TRBV28 CASRKSLIAKNIQYF TGTGCCAGCAGGAAGTCCTTAATAGCCAAAAACATTCAGTACTTC
. . TRBJ1-3 TRBV12-3/TRBV12-4 CASSLDRNTIYF TGTGCCAGCAGTTTAGACAGGAACACCATATATTTT
once . TRBJ2-7 TRBV5-6 CASSLVGRNYEQYF TGTGCCAGCAGCTTGGTGGGACGGAACTACGAGCAGTACTTC
. . TRBJ1-5 TRBV29-1 CSVGGTSDQPQHF TGCAGCGTTGGCGGGACATCCGATCAGCCCCAGCATTTT
. . TRBJ1-2 TRBV3-1/TRBV3-2 CAGQTGNYGYTF TGTGCCGGACAGACAGGAAACTATGGCTACACCTTC
. . TRBJ2-3 TRBV3-1/TRBV3-2 CASSQDASRLSTDTQYF TGTGCCAGCAGCCAAGACGCGTCGAGATTAAGCACAGATACGCAGTATTTT
. TRBD2 TRBJ2-5 TRBV6-1 CASKTGGIGSETQYF TGTGCCAGCAAAACGGGGGGGATAGGTTCGGAGACCCAGTACTTC
. TRBD1 TRBJ1-2 TRBV29-1 CSVEAQGVNYGYTF TGCAGCGTTGAAGCTCAGGGGGTTAACTATGGCTACACCTTC
. TRBD1 TRBJ1-4 TRBV4-3 CASSQYTPGGFNEKLFF TGCGCCAGCAGCCAGTACACCCCAGGGGGGTTTAATGAAAAACTGTTTTTT
. TRBD1 TRBJ2-7 TRBV6-2/TRBV6-3 CASSHRDSSDSYEQYF TGTGCCAGCAGCCACCGGGACAGTTCAGACTCCTACGAGCAGTACTTC
. TRBD2 TRBJ2-7 TRBV28 CATRGTVTYEQYF TGTGCCACGCGGGGGACGGTGACCTACGAGCAGTACTTC
. . TRBJ2-5 TRBV5-1 CASRSPSTGETQYF TGCGCCAGCAGAAGTCCCAGCACAGGGGAGACCCAGTACTTC